These T cell receptor beta chains were read from a single sample in a study of brain T cells in children with intractable seizures. Clones were read by immunoSEQ multiplex PCR, and TCRdb kept only the in-frame ones, dropping some. This table has 340,000 or so clones, about 93% appearing once. The sequencing here drew on peripheral blood, taken approximately 5 months after surgery. These receptors were obtained from a boy younger than two with tuberous sclerosis and intractable seizures. Both conserved end residues are part of each CDR3. The D gene is left open where the match is weak. For some rows the clone size is stated as once, few or many, or as a class when expanded; others skip it.

D gene,J gene,V gene,clone size,CDR3 DNA,CDR3 protein
.,TRBJ2-3,TRBV5-1,.,TGCGCCAGCAGCTTGACAGGAAGCACAGATACGCAGTATTTT,CASSLTGSTDTQYF
TRBD2,TRBJ2-2,TRBV9,.,TGTGCCAGCAGCGCTGGGAGGGTTGGGGGGACCGGGGAGCTGTTTTTT,CASSAGRVGGTGELFF
TRBD1,TRBJ2-5,TRBV29-1,few,TGCAGCGCCGACAGGGGGCGAGAGACCCAGTACTTC,CSADRGRETQYF
.,TRBJ2-5,TRBV18,.,TGTGCCAGCTCACCACCCGGGTACCAAGAGACCCAGTACTTC,CASSPPGYQETQYF
TRBD2,TRBJ2-7,TRBV7-2,.,TGTGCCAGCAGTTGGACTAGCGGGAGATCCTACGAGCAGTACTTC,CASSWTSGRSYEQYF
.,TRBJ1-2,TRBV6-4,.,TGTGCCAGCAGTCCCGGTCCCAACGGCCCTGATAACTATGGCTACACCTTC,CASSPGPNGPDNYGYTF
.,TRBJ1-1,TRBV28,.,TGTGCCAGCAGTTTACGTCTTAGATCTACGGCTTTCTTT,CASSLRLRSTAFF
.,TRBJ1-1,TRBV7-9,.,TGTGCCAGCCTTAAACTCGATGTGAACACTGAAGCTTTCTTT,CASLKLDVNTEAFF
TRBD1,TRBJ2-7,TRBV28,.,TGTGCCAGCAGTTTATTAGGACAGGGCACCTACGAGCAGTACTTC,CASSLLGQGTYEQYF
.,TRBJ1-4,TRBV2,.,TGTGCCAGCGGGGCCTTCCGTGAAAAACTGTTTTTT,CASGAFREKLFF
.,TRBJ1-2,TRBV29-1,.,TGCAGCGTTGTGTTCGTTGGGACAACCTATGGCTACACCTTC,CSVVFVGTTYGYTF
TRBD2,TRBJ2-1,TRBV7-9,.,TGTGCCAGCAGCTTAGTTAGCGGGGTATACAATGAGCAGTTCTTC,CASSLVSGVYNEQFF
TRBD1,TRBJ1-2,TRBV27,.,TGTGCCAGCAGTCACAAGACAGGGGGCTATGGCTACACCTTC,CASSHKTGGYGYTF
.,TRBJ2-1,TRBV11-3,.,TGTGCCAGCAGCTTAATAGGGGCAGGGTTTAATGAGCAGTTCTTC,CASSLIGAGFNEQFF
.,TRBJ2-7,TRBV27,once,TGTGCCAGCAGTTTAAATATTGGGGCCGAGCAGTACTTC,CASSLNIGAEQYF
.,TRBJ2-3,TRBV20-1,once,TGCAGTGAGGGAAACGAGGATACGCAGTATTTT,CSEGNEDTQYF
TRBD1,TRBJ2-7,TRBV3-1/TRBV3-2,.,TGTGCCAGCAGCCAAGGGACAGGGCCCTACGAGCAGTACTTC,CASSQGTGPYEQYF
.,TRBJ2-6,TRBV9,.,TGTGCCAGCAGCGTAGCGGCAATTGGGGCCAACGTCCTGACTTTC,CASSVAAIGANVLTF
.,TRBJ1-1,TRBV10-3,.,TGTGCCATCAGTGAGTTAATAGGGGGGGCCTCGAACACTGAAGCTTTCTTT,CAISELIGGASNTEAFF
TRBD2,TRBJ2-1,TRBV27,.,TGTGCCAGCAGAGGTAGCGGGGTAGATGAGCAGTTCTTC,CASRGSGVDEQFF
.,TRBJ2-1,TRBV5-4,.,TGTGCCAGCAGCTTGGAGGGGGGTTACAATGAGCAGTTCTTC,CASSLEGGYNEQFF
TRBD1,TRBJ1-1,TRBV6-5,.,TGTGCCAGCAGTTTCCGTACAGGGGGTAGGGGCACTGAAGCTTTCTTT,CASSFRTGGRGTEAFF
.,TRBJ2-3,TRBV13,once,TGTGCCAGCAGTCATAGCCCAGATACGCAGTATTTT,CASSHSPDTQYF
.,TRBJ1-2,TRBV6-5,.,TGTGCCAGCAGTTACGGAAGAGGCAGTTCGTTCGGTGGCTACACCTTC,CASSYGRGSSFGGYTF
.,TRBJ1-5,TRBV30,.,TGTGCCTGGAGTCCGGGTGATCAGCCCCAGCATTTT,CAWSPGDQPQHF
TRBD2,TRBJ2-7,TRBV6-5,.,TGTGCCAGCAGTTACTCTAGCGGGGGGGAATACGAGCAGTACTTC,CASSYSSGGEYEQYF
TRBD1,TRBJ1-1,TRBV7-8,.,TGTGCCAGCAGGGACAGGGAGGCCACTGAAGCTTTCTTT,CASRDREATEAFF
TRBD1,TRBJ1-1,TRBV3-1/TRBV3-2,.,TGTGCCAGCAGCCACAAACAGGGGTCGGGGGCTTTCTTT,CASSHKQGSGAFF
TRBD2,TRBJ2-7,TRBV18,.,TGTGCCAGCTCGGTTCAAGCGGGAGCCTACGAGCAGTACTTC,CASSVQAGAYEQYF
.,TRBJ1-2,TRBV20-1,few,TGCAGTGCTATTCAGTCCTATGGCTACACCTTC,CSAIQSYGYTF
TRBD1,TRBJ1-1,TRBV30,.,TGTGCCAGAGGGACAGCCAACACTGAAGCTTTCTTT,CARGTANTEAFF
TRBD1,TRBJ2-1,TRBV7-9,.,TGTGCCAGCAGCTTAACAGGGGGCTCCTACAATGAGCAGTTCTTC,CASSLTGGSYNEQFF
TRBD2,TRBJ2-1,TRBV7-8,.,TGTGCCAGCGGTACTCTAGCGGGAGCATACAATGAGCAGTTCTTC,CASGTLAGAYNEQFF
TRBD1,TRBJ1-1,TRBV3-1/TRBV3-2,few,TGTGCCAGCAGCCAACTCCCGGGCAGGGGGGAGAACACTGAAGCTTTCTTT,CASSQLPGRGENTEAFF
.,TRBJ2-7,TRBV11-2,.,TGTGCCAGCAGCTTACCAGGGAACTACGAGCAGTACTTC,CASSLPGNYEQYF
.,TRBJ2-7,TRBV7-2,once,TGTGCCAGCAGCTTAGTTGGACGGGGAACCTACGAGCAGTACTTC,CASSLVGRGTYEQYF
.,TRBJ2-7,TRBV2,.,TGTGCCAGCGCTAAAGTCCAGGGATATTCGTACGAGCAGTACTTC,CASAKVQGYSYEQYF
.,TRBJ2-7,TRBV7-9,.,TGTGCCAGCAGCTTAGAAGGGGGCTCCTACGAGCAGTACTTC,CASSLEGGSYEQYF
TRBD2,TRBJ2-1,TRBV7-9,once,TGTGCCAGCAGCTCGACTAGCAGCTTAATAATCTCCTACAATGAGCAGTTCTTC,CASSSTSSLIISYNEQFF
.,TRBJ2-7,TRBV11-3,.,TGTGCCAGCAGCCCAGGGGGGGGGAGGTATGACGAGCAGTACTTC,CASSPGGGRYDEQYF
.,TRBJ1-1,TRBV7-9,.,TGTGCCAGCACCTACGGGATCCCCGCGGAAGCTTTCTTT,CASTYGIPAEAFF
TRBD1,TRBJ2-2,TRBV10-3,.,TGTGCCATCAGGACCGGACAGGGGGAGGGGGAGCTGTTTTTT,CAIRTGQGEGELFF